This T cell receptor (beta chain) originates from a study of control samples from healthy donors and cancer patients. This table comes from immunoSEQ multiplex PCR, and its TCRdb copy is limited to in-frame clones, with some not included. This table has over 150,000 clones, roughly nine tenths appearing once. The CDR3 sequence is 13 residues long. V lost 0 bases and J lost 5, with 6 bases in between. CDR1 SGHRS and CDR2 YFSETQ come from the germline V gene. The receptor's source is a young man in good health. The sequenced sample consisted of blood. J is TRBJ2-1 and V is TRBV5-1; no clear D gene. DNA for the CDR3: TGCGCCAGCAGCTTGGGGCTTAACAATGAGCAGTTCTTC. Translated: CASSLGLNNEQFF.